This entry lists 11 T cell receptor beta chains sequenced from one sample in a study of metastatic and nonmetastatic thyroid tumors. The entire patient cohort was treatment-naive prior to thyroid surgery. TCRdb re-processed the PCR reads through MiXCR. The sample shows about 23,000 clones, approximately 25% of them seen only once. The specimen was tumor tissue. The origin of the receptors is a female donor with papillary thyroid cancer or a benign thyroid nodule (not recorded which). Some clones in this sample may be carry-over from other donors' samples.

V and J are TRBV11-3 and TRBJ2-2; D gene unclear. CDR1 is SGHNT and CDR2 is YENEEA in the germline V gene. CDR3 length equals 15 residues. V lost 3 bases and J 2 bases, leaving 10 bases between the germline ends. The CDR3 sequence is CASSLGQFNTGELFF. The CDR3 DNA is TGTGCCAGCAGCTTGGGCCAGTTTAACACCGGGGAGCTGTTTTTT.

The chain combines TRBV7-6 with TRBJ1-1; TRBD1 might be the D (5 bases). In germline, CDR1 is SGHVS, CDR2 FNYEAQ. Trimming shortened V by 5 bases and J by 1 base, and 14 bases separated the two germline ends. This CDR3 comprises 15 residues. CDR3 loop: CASSQNGGSNTEAFF. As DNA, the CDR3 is TGTGCCAGCAGCCAAAACGGGGGTTCGAACACTGAAGCTTTCTTT.

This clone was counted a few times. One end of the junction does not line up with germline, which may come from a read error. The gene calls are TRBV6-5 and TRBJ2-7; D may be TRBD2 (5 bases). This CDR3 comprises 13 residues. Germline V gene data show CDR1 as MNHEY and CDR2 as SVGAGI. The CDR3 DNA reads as TGTGCCAGCAGTTACGGGAGATGGTACGATCAGTACTTC. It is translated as CASSYGRWYDQYF.

The CDR3 spells CASIQTGRDTQYF. The CDR3 DNA reads TGCGCCAGCATCCAGACAGGGAGGGATACCCAGTACTTC. The chain recombines TRBV4-3 with TRBJ2-5, with D perhaps matching TRBD1 or TRBD2 (7 bases each). The germline gives CDR1 LGHNA, CDR2 YSLEER. This CDR3 comprises 13 residues. Trimming took off 7 bases at V and 8 bases at J, with 17 bases between the two ends.

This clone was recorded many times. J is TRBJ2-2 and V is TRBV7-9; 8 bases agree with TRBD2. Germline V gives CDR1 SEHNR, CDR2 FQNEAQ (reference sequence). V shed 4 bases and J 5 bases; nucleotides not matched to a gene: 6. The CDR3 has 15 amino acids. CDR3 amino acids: CASSSRGGETGELFF. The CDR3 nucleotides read TGTGCCAGCAGCTCCCGGGGGGGGGAGACCGGGGAGCTGTTTTTT.

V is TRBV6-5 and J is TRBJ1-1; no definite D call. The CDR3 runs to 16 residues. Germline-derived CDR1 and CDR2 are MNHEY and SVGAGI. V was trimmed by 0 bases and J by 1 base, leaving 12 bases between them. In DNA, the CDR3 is TGTGCCAGCAGTTACTCCACCGGGTCTACGAACACTGAAGCTTTCTTT. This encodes CASSYSTGSTNTEAFF.

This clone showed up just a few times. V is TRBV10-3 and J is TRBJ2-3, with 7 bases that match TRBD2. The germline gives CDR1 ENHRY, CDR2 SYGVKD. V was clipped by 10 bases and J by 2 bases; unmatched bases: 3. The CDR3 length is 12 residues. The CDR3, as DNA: TGTGCCACCGGGACTACCACAGATACGCAGTATTTT. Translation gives CATGTTTDTQYF.

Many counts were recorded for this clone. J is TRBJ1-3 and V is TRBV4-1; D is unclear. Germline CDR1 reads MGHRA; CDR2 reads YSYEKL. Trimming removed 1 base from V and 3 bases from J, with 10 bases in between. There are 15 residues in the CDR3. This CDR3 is CASSQGAGSGNTIYF. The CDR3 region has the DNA TGCGCCAGCAGCCAAGGAGCAGGCAGTGGAAACACCATATATTTT.

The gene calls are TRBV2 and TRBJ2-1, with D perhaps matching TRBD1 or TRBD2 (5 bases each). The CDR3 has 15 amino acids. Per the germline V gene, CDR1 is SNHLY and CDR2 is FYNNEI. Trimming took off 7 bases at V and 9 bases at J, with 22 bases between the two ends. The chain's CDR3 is CASKIDGALRGEQFF. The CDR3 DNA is TGTGCCAGCAAAATAGACGGGGCCTTAAGGGGTGAGCAGTTCTTC.

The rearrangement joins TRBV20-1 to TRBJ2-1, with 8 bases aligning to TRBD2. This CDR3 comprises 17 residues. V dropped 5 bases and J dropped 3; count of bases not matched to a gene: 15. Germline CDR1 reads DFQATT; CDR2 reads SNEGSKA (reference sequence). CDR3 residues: CSAPQLHTSGGYNEQFF. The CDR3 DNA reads TGCAGTGCTCCTCAACTACATACCAGCGGGGGCTACAATGAGCAGTTCTTC.

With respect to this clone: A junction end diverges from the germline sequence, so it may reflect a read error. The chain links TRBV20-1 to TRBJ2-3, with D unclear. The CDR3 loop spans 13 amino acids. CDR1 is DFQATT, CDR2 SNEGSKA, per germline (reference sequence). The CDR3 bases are TGCAGTGCTATCTACGGAAACACAGATACCCAGTATTTT. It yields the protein CSAIYGNTDTQYF.